The following is a T cell receptor beta chain sequence with its context. This clone was detected only a few times. The antigen it binds to is not known. Base qualities are not provided; no much larger clone lies one nucleotide away. This sample is drawn from a study of PD-L1 blockade in urothelial cancer (dated by TCRdb to the late 2010s). For context, the study as a whole: All patients started therapy in about 2014 and received atezolizumab 1,200 mg intravenously every 3 weeks. About 90% of the 29 patients were identified as males with urothelial cancer of bladder origin, and a prior smoking history was reported by 18 of 29 patients. Patients had an ECOG performance status of 0 or 1 and had received between 0 and 3 prior chemotherapy regimens. Blood samples were analyzed at two time points: 3 weeks after treatment start (second dose) and 6 weeks after treatment start. Blood samples gave a median of about 150,000 T cells and roughly 83,000 unique TCRs, with a median clonality of 0.080. The study, an exploratory multi-omic analysis, examined somatic, immune and clinical correlates of response to PD-L1 blockade with atezolizumab in urothelial cancer. Pretreatment tumor samples, along with matched peripheral blood collected serially before and after atezolizumab treatment, underwent TCR sequencing. Durable clinical benefit meant progression-free survival longer than 6 months, and TCR features were also tested against progression-free and overall survival. Whole exome sequencing and RNA sequencing of pretreatment tumors were performed alongside TCR sequencing in the same patients. Durable clinical benefit was achieved by nine patients and was not achieved by 20 patients. Around 29 patients had pretreatment blood TCR-seq, roughly 25 had at least one posttreatment blood collection, and roughly 25 had tumor TCR-seq.

Overall results and qualifications from the work: A pretreatment peripheral blood TCR clonality below the median was linked to improved progression-free and overall survival. Because the sample size was small (n of about 30) and many of the analyses were exploratory, the results are meant to be hypothesis-generating. Among patients with durable benefit, tumor-associated TCR clones showed greater expansion in peripheral blood 3 weeks after treatment started (n ≈ 21, p = 0.022).

A total of some 30 patients with locally advanced or metastatic urothelial carcinoma, treated at Memorial Sloan Kettering on a trial protocol, made up the cohort. Peripheral blood mononuclear cells were collected from each patient pretreatment and during treatment, giving between 1 and 8 total time points per patient. The Qiagen DNeasy Blood extraction kit was used to purify genomic DNA from total PBMCs and from tumor samples. PBMCs were collected pretreatment and during treatment and were isolated and stored as previously described. Synthetic TCR analog templates were spiked into each PCR so that absolute template abundance could be estimated from read counts. The immunoSEQ assay used bias-controlled V and J gene primers to amplify TCRbeta CDR3 regions from genomic DNA. Sequencing of rearranged TCRbeta segments was done at approximately 20X coverage. The authors' pipeline ran thus. Sequencing errors were corrected by clustering and CDR3s were annotated against IMGT to assign V, D and J genes. Downstream analyses used only productive TCRbeta rearrangements and left out out-of-frame or stop-codon sequences. To compute clonality, Shannon entropy was normalized by the log of the number of unique productive sequences and then subtracted from one. Fisher's exact test with Benjamini-Hochberg correction, using a cutoff of adjusted p below 0.01, was how clones that differed between time points or between blood and tumor were identified. TCRdb provides this immuneACCESS table in a form limited to in-frame rearrangements. Some clones are lacking; in checked studies, under half of them reflect an unresolved V gene, and why the rest are absent is not known. V and J calls and clone size are copied from that table; D and trimming were computed from the DNA. The sample yields around 26,000 clones; about 86% were counted once. The ten biggest clones cover 25% to 40% of the sample.

The CDR3 runs 15 residues from the cysteine to the phenylalanine. Only CDR3 DNA remains: 45 bases, in frame from the first base. Germline trimming amounts to 4 bases on V and 4 bases on J, with 6 as the count of junction bases outside the gene matches. Reading the germline V gene gives CDR1 LGHNA and CDR2 YNFKEQ. Material: PBMCs, obtained around atezolizumab (anti-PD-L1) treatment. The chain uses TRBV4-2 and TRBJ2-1; 8 of the junction bases match TRBD2. The source of this sequence is a man in his sixties with urothelial cancer. The CDR3 region reads CASSPLAGGYNEQFF. The DNA sequence follows: TGTGCCAGCAGCCCGCTGGCGGGGGGTTACAATGAGCAGTTCTTC.